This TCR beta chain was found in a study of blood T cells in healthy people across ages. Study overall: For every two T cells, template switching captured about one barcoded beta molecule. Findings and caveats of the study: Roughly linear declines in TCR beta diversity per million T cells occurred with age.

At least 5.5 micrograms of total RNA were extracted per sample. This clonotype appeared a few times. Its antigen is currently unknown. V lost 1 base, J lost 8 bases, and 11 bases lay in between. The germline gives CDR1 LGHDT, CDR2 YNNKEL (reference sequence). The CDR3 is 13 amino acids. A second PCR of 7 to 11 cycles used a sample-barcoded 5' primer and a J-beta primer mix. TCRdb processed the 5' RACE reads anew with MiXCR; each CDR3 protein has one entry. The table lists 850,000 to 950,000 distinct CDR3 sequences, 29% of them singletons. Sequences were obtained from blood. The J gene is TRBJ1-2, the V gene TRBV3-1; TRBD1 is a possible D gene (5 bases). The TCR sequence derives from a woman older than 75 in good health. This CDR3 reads CASSQVGAGGYTF. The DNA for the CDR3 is TGTGCCAGCAGCCAAGTAGGGGCAGGGGGCTACACCTTC.